Listed here are 27 T cell receptor beta chains from one sample, sequenced in a study of cytomegalovirus exposure and HLA in healthy donors. Assay: immunoSEQ multiplex PCR; the TCRdb copy retains only in-frame clones and omits some. The table has about 130,000 clones, 75% to 90% seen once. The sample consisted of PBMCs. These receptors originate from a woman aged 25 to 39 in good health and CMV-seropositive.

This sequence joins TRBV6-6 and TRBJ2-7, with D perhaps matching TRBD1 (6 bases). The CDR3 totals 13 residues. Between the trimmed V and J ends, which lost 5 bases and 2 bases, there was a span of 10 bases. CDR1 is MNHNY, CDR2 SVGAGI, per germline (reference sequence). The DNA of the CDR3 is TGTGCCAGCAGTCGTACAGGGCCCTACGAGCAGTACTTC. This gives the protein CASSRTGPYEQYF.

The gene calls are TRBV29-1 and TRBJ2-1, with 9 bases aligning to TRBD2. CDR3 length equals 12 residues. Germline V gene lookup returns CDR1 SQVTM and CDR2 ANQGSEA. The V gene end was trimmed by 7 bases and the J gene end by 4 bases; junction bases not matched to a gene: 2. CDR3 in DNA: TGCAGCGGGCGGGAGGGATACAATGAGCAGTTCTTC. As protein: CSGREGYNEQFF.

V gene TRBV13 combines with J gene TRBJ1-3; D is unclear. V lost 8 bases to trimming and J lost 0 bases, with 8 bases between them. The CDR3 is made up of 13 amino acids. Per germline, CDR1 PRHDT and CDR2 FYEKMQ (reference sequence). The CDR3 protein is CASGLRSGNTIYF. Written as DNA, the CDR3 is TGTGCCAGCGGGCTACGCTCTGGAAACACCATATATTTT.

J is TRBJ2-7 and V is TRBV15, with 7 bases lining up with TRBD2. The junction had 3 bases not matched to a gene; V was cut back by 1 base and J by 3 bases. The CDR3 sequence is 14 residues long. The germline V gene encodes CDR1 LNHNV and CDR2 YYDKDF (reference sequence). CDR3 coding DNA: TGTGCCACCAGCAGAGGCGGACTAGTCTACGAGCAGTACTTC. Its protein product is CATSRGGLVYEQYF. Looking up the rest from reference TRBV15 and TRBJ2-7 gives the full variable domain: DAMVIQNPRYQVTQFGKPVTLSCSQTLNHNVMYWYQQKSSQAPKLLFHYYDKDFNNEADTPDNFQSRRPNTSFCFLDIRSPGLGDTAMYLCATSRGGLVYEQYFGPGTRLTVT.

The chain joins TRBV7-9 to TRBJ1-1, with D perhaps TRBD1 (5 bases). The V gene lost 5 bases and the J gene lost 3 bases, with 22 bases spanning the gap. Looked up from germline, CDR1 is SEHNR and CDR2 is FQNEAQ (reference sequence). The CDR3 totals 17 residues. This CDR3 reads CASSPGILGRGDTEAFF. The CDR3 coding sequence is TGTGCCAGCAGCCCCGGGATCCTAGGTCGGGGGGACACTGAAGCTTTCTTT.

The rearrangement uses TRBV28 and TRBJ1-1; TRBD1 matches 7 bases. CDR1 and CDR2 from the germline V gene are MDHEN and SYDVKM. J lost 2 bases, V lost 6 bases, and 6 bases had no gene match. This CDR3 has 14 amino acids. CDR3: CASRTGTDNTEAFF. DNA for the CDR3: TGTGCCAGCAGAACCGGGACAGATAACACTGAAGCTTTCTTT.

V and J are TRBV5-5 and TRBJ2-7, with 7 positions matching TRBD1. The germline V gene has CDR1 SGHKS and CDR2 YYEKEE (reference sequence). This CDR3 is built from 17 residues. The V gene end was trimmed by 4 bases and the J gene end by 4 bases; junction bases not matched to a gene: 17. The CDR3 protein is CASSLNRDSLFAYEQYF. CDR3 bases: TGTGCCAGCAGCCTGAACAGGGACAGCCTTTTCGCGTACGAGCAGTACTTC.

The chain combines TRBV28 with TRBJ2-3; no firm D call. V lost 5 bases, J lost 0 bases, and 9 bases lay in between. Germline V gene sequence: CDR1 MDHEN, CDR2 SYDVKM. This CDR3 spans 14 amino acids. The CDR3 region is CASSSPPSTDTQYF. The CDR3 bases are TGTGCCAGCAGTAGCCCCCCTAGCACAGATACGCAGTATTTT.

This chain links TRBV11-2 with TRBJ2-3, with 13 bases fitting TRBD2. Germline V gene data show CDR1 as SGHAT and CDR2 as FQNNGV. V was pared by 4 bases and J by 7 bases, with 5 bases of the junction left unmatched. The CDR3 is made up of 15 amino acids. CDR3 in amino acids: CASSSRTSGGYTQYF. The CDR3 region has the DNA TGTGCCAGCAGCTCCCGGACTAGCGGGGGATATACGCAGTATTTT.

A few counts support this clone. The rearrangement links TRBV7-7 to TRBJ1-1; D is perhaps TRBD1 (5 bases). Trimming took 6 bases from V and 5 from J, leaving 13 bases between them. The length of the CDR3 is 13 residues. Germline values: CDR1 SSHAT, CDR2 FNYEAQ (reference sequence). The CDR3 spells CASSLKRGTEAFF. CDR3 bases: TGTGCCAGCAGTTTGAAAAGGGGAACTGAAGCTTTCTTT.

The chain links TRBV5-8 to TRBJ2-7; 9 bases are shared with TRBD2. Germline CDR1 and CDR2: SGHTS and YDEGEE. V trimming: 3 bases; J trimming: 3 bases; junction bases outside the gene matches: 4. This CDR3 has 14 amino acids. The CDR3 is CASSSFSGGYEQYF. CDR3 DNA sequence: TGTGCCAGCAGCTCATTTAGCGGGGGCTACGAGCAGTACTTC.

The chain carries TRBV21-1 and TRBJ1-2. TRBV21-1 is shown as a pseudogene. There are 14 residues in the CDR3. The CDR3 protein is CASSKPSSNYGYTF. The CDR3 coding sequence is TGTGCCAGCAGCAAACCCTCGTCTAACTATGGCTACACCTTC.

The chain carries TRBV7-2 and TRBJ2-7; TRBD1 matches at 7 bases. This CDR3 has 15 residues. J was trimmed by 4 bases and V by 1 base; bases with no gene match: 7. The germline gives CDR1 SGHTA, CDR2 FQGNSA. The CDR3 reads CASSLVSQGEYEQYF. The CDR3 bases are TGTGCCAGCAGCTTAGTGAGTCAGGGGGAGTACGAGCAGTACTTC.

The chain employs TRBV11-2 and TRBJ2-3; the match to TRBD2 covers 8 bases. Germline assignment: CDR1 SGHAT and CDR2 FQNNGV. The V segment lost 5 bases and the J segment 6 bases; nucleotides outside the gene matches: 13. The length of the CDR3 is 16 residues. The CDR3 reads CASSLSQREFEDTQYF. DNA of the CDR3: TGTGCCAGCAGCCTCTCCCAGCGGGAGTTCGAGGATACGCAGTATTTT.

The chain recombines TRBV25-1 with TRBJ1-2; 11 nucleotides match TRBD1. This CDR3 is 18 amino acids long. The ends lost 6 bases at V and 4 bases at J; junction bases unmatched: 16. Per germline, CDR1 MGHDK and CDR2 SYGVNS. CDR3 nucleotide sequence: TGTGCCAGCAGCCCCGTTCGAGGACAGGGGGCTCATGGCTATGGCTACACCTTC. Protein sequence: CASSPVRGQGAHGYGYTF.

The chain employs TRBV13 and TRBJ1-3; D perhaps matches TRBD1 (5 bases). The CDR3 sequence is 14 residues long. Trimming shortened V by 5 bases and J by 2 bases, and 10 bases separated the two germline ends. Germline CDR1 and CDR2: PRHDT and FYEKMQ (reference sequence). For the CDR3, the DNA is TGTGCCAGCAGCACCCGGACAACTGGAAACACCATATATTTT. Amino acids: CASSTRTTGNTIYF.

The chain employs TRBV6-7 and TRBJ2-1; 12 bases map to TRBD2. TRBV6-7 is identified as an open reading frame with a role that is uncertain. The CDR3 runs to 17 residues. Trimming removed 9 bases from V and 7 bases from J; junction bases left unmatched: 16. The CDR3, as DNA: TGTGCCAGAATAAATGAAACCGGGACTAGCGGGCAGAATGAGCAGTTCTTC. Its translation is CARINETGTSGQNEQFF.

The chain has TRBV7-6 and TRBJ2-3, with unresolved D. V was pared by 3 bases and J by 4 bases, with 8 bases between. The CDR3 spans 13 residues. The germline gives CDR1 SGHVS, CDR2 FNYEAQ. The CDR3 loop reads CASSFESADTQYF. For the CDR3, the DNA is TGTGCCAGCAGCTTCGAAAGCGCAGATACGCAGTATTTT.

The chain is built from TRBV6-1 and TRBJ1-5, with a tentative D call TRBD1 (5 bases). The V end lost 6 bases, the J end lost 0 bases, and 9 bases lay between the germline ends. The CDR3 is 14 amino acids. The germline V gene encodes CDR1 MNHNS and CDR2 SASEGT. The CDR3 DNA reads TGTGCCAGCAGGTCGACAGATAGCAATCAGCCCCAGCATTTT. This encodes CASRSTDSNQPQHF.

This chain joins TRBV29-1 and TRBJ1-4; no clear D. Trimming shortened V by 6 bases and J by 5 bases, and 13 bases separated the two germline ends. The germline V gene has CDR1 SQVTM and CDR2 ANQGSEA. The CDR3 extends over 13 amino acids. The chain's CDR3 is CSVGAALNEKLFF. Written as DNA, the CDR3 is TGCAGCGTGGGCGCCGCGCTAAATGAAAAACTGTTTTTT.

This clone was found a few times. The chain carries TRBV19 and TRBJ1-5; the D gene is possibly TRBD1 (5 bases). Trimming removed 5 bases from V and 3 bases from J, with 8 bases in between. Germline CDR1 LNHDA, CDR2 SQIVND (reference sequence). This CDR3 region has 13 residues. Here the CDR3 reads CASSGGTNQPQHF. The CDR3 DNA reads as TGTGCCAGTAGTGGAGGGACCAATCAGCCCCAGCATTTT.

This chain connects TRBV7-8 to TRBJ1-1, with TRBD1 identical over 7 bases. This CDR3 contains 13 residues. The germline CDR1 and CDR2 sequences are SGHVS and FQNEAQ. Trimming cost V 1 base and J 11 bases; bases outside gene matches: 7. The CDR3 spells CASSLEGQSEAFF. CDR3 coding DNA: TGTGCCAGCAGCTTAGAGGGACAGAGTGAGGCTTTCTTT.

The rearrangement uses TRBV7-8 and TRBJ2-7; D possibly corresponds to TRBD2 (5 bases). V was shortened by 3 bases and J by 2 bases, with 11 bases between the two germline ends. Germline CDR1 SGHVS, CDR2 FQNEAQ. The CDR3 contains 14 residues. This CDR3 is CASSFSTGTYEQYF. CDR3 sequence (DNA): TGTGCCAGCAGCTTTTCGACGGGGACCTACGAGCAGTACTTC.

This clone was detected many times. J is TRBJ1-5 and V is TRBV4-1; a weak D match, TRBD1 (5 bases). V lost 1 base and J lost 1, with 17 bases in between. There are 18 residues in the CDR3. The germline V gene has CDR1 MGHRA and CDR2 YSYEKL. CDR3 protein: CASSQVNFIGASNQPQHF. The CDR3, as DNA: TGCGCCAGCAGCCAAGTCAACTTTATAGGGGCAAGCAATCAGCCCCAGCATTTT.

This CDR3 reads CASSLAPGSTDTQYF. The CDR3 DNA reads as TGTGCCAGCAGCTTAGCGCCAGGTTCCACAGATACGCAGTATTTT. The chain uses TRBV7-8 and TRBJ2-3; D uncertain. The CDR3 extends over 15 amino acids. With 0 bases removed from V and 2 bases from J, the gap between germline ends came to 9 bases. From germline, CDR1 is SGHVS and CDR2 FQNEAQ. Complete variable domain (other parts from reference TRBV7-8 and TRBJ2-3): GAGVSQSPRYKVAKRGQDVALRCDPISGHVSLFWYQQALGQGPEFLTYFQNEAQLDKSGLPSDRFFAERPEGSVSTLKIQRTQQEDSAVYLCASSLAPGSTDTQYFGPGTRLTVL.

The J gene is TRBJ2-2, the V gene TRBV5-1; 12 bases are a match to TRBD2. Trimming took 0 bases from V and 7 from J; bases not matched to a gene: 4. The germline gives CDR1 SGHRS, CDR2 YFSETQ. The CDR3 contains 16 residues. CDR3 DNA: TGCGCCAGCAGCTTGGGACTAGCGGGGGCCCACGGGGAGCTGTTTTTT. Translating it yields CASSLGLAGAHGELFF.

The rearrangement uses TRBV5-1 and TRBJ2-6, with unresolved D. This CDR3 comprises 15 residues. Germline-derived CDR1 and CDR2 are SGHRS and YFSETQ. V was shortened by 4 bases and J by 1 base, with 9 bases between the two germline ends. CDR3 bases: TGCGCCAGCAGCAGTCCGGAGTCTGGGGCCAACGTCCTGACTTTC. Its translation is CASSSPESGANVLTF.